This is a list of T cell receptor beta chains from one sample in a study of beta chain features in type 1 diabetes. Sequenced by immunoSEQ multiplex PCR; TCRdb stores in-frame clones only, minus some. The repertoire holds about 320,000 clones, with 12% to 15% as singletons. Sequenced sample: central memory CD4+ T cells from blood. These receptors were taken from a man under 40 in good health. Each CDR3 is given with its conserved first and last residue. The order of the fields is V gene, J gene, CDR3 protein.

v_call: TRBV6-1; j_call: TRBJ2-4; cdr3_aa: CASVTRGTNIQYF
v_call: TRBV7-2; j_call: TRBJ2-1; cdr3_aa: CASSDYNEQFF
v_call: TRBV19; j_call: TRBJ2-1; cdr3_aa: CASRNRRTDEQFF
v_call: TRBV6-1; j_call: TRBJ2-7; cdr3_aa: CASSGTSGGIYEQYF
v_call: TRBV7-2; j_call: TRBJ2-3; cdr3_aa: CASSLDLGDTQYF
v_call: TRBV30; j_call: TRBJ2-5; cdr3_aa: CAWSRNRGAQETQYF
v_call: TRBV7-9; j_call: TRBJ2-5; cdr3_aa: CASSVGLGNRETQYF
v_call: TRBV7-9; j_call: TRBJ1-5; cdr3_aa: CASSLQVEPQHF
v_call: TRBV11-2; j_call: TRBJ1-2; cdr3_aa: CASSSGQGMRGYTF
v_call: TRBV29-1; j_call: TRBJ2-5; cdr3_aa: CSVLQGIAQTQYF
v_call: TRBV6-6; j_call: TRBJ1-1; cdr3_aa: CASSTPAEAFF
v_call: TRBV18; j_call: TRBJ1-6; cdr3_aa: CASSPLGTVQGSYNSPLHF
v_call: TRBV9; j_call: TRBJ2-3; cdr3_aa: CASSVLASSTDTQYF
v_call: TRBV2; j_call: TRBJ2-7; cdr3_aa: CASPSLSGSEQYF
v_call: TRBV28; j_call: TRBJ1-2; cdr3_aa: CASSLDLGGAPSGYTF
v_call: TRBV14; j_call: TRBJ1-2; cdr3_aa: CASSQDLRGWYGYTF
v_call: TRBV7-9; j_call: TRBJ2-1; cdr3_aa: CASRQQDYSYNEQFF